The 11 T cell receptor beta chains presented below share a single source sample, sequenced in a study of shared clonotypes between healthy human individuals. Profiling relied on immunoSEQ multiplex PCR, and the TCRdb table lists in-frame clones only, not all of them. The sample includes more than 2 million clones, around 93% of them seen just once. Terminally differentiated effector memory CD45RA+ cells were excluded from the naive CD8 cells, which were CD45RO-negative and positively selected for CCR7. The sequenced sample consisted of naive CD8+ T cells from PBMCs. The receptors originated from a man between 18 and 35 years old in good health. Some clones in this sample may be carry-over from other donors' samples.

The chain uses TRBV2 and TRBJ2-7; TRBD2 agrees at 8 bases. This CDR3 region has 15 residues. Germline CDR1 reads SNHLY; CDR2 reads FYNNEI. J lost 4 bases, V lost 3 bases, and 8 bases had no gene match. This CDR3 reads CASSDPGLARYEQYF. CDR3 coding DNA: TGTGCCAGCAGTGATCCCGGACTAGCTAGGTACGAGCAGTACTTC.

J is TRBJ2-3 and V is TRBV5-6; TRBD2 matches at 8 bases. Trimming at V came to 0 bases and at J to 3 bases, leaving 6 bases not matched to a gene. The germline V gene has CDR1 SGHDT and CDR2 YYEEEE. The CDR3 is made up of 16 amino acids. CDR3 DNA: TGTGCCAGCAGCTTGGAGACGGGAGGGTCTACAGATACGCAGTATTTT. The encoded protein is CASSLETGGSTDTQYF.

The genes are TRBV10-2 and TRBJ1-2, with TRBD1 matching 10 bases. Germline CDR1 reads WSHSY; CDR2 reads SAAADI. Unmatched junction bases numbered 8, after V lost 6 bases and J lost 4 bases. The length of the CDR3 is 15 residues. DNA of the CDR3: TGCGCCAGCAGCCAACCGGGACAGGGGACCTATGGCTACACCTTC. This codes for CASSQPGQGTYGYTF.

The chain has TRBV4-3 and TRBJ2-1, with TRBD1 matching 9 bases. This CDR3 comprises 16 residues. The V and J ends lost 0 bases and 7 bases, in that order; junction bases with no gene match: 7. Germline CDR1 reads LGHNA; CDR2 reads YSLEER. The CDR3 sequence: CASSQDPGTGLNEQFF. CDR3 DNA: TGCGCCAGCAGCCAAGACCCCGGGACAGGGTTAAATGAGCAGTTCTTC.

This chain joins TRBV28 and TRBJ2-7; the D is unclear. Trimming left V 4 bases short and J 5 bases short, with 9 bases between. Germline CDR1 and CDR2: MDHEN and SYDVKM. The CDR3 runs 12 residues. DNA for the CDR3: TGTGCCAGCAGTTCCTCGATGGACGAGCAGTACTTC. It translates to CASSSSMDEQYF. Full variable domain (rest looked up from reference TRBV28 and TRBJ2-7): DVKVTQSSRYLVKRTGEKVFLECVQDMDHENMFWYRQDPGLGLRLIYFSYDVKMKEKGDIPEGYSVSREKKERFSLILESASTNQTSMYLCASSSSMDEQYFGPGTRLTVT.

V and J are TRBV30 and TRBJ2-1; 11 positions agree with TRBD1. Germline CDR1 is GTSNPN and CDR2 is SVGIG (reference sequence). This CDR3 has 20 amino acids. V lost 0 bases, J lost 2 bases, and 15 bases stayed unmatched. As DNA, the CDR3 is TGTGCCTGGAGTGTACGGGACAGGGGGTTTACAACCAGTGCCTACAATGAGCAGTTCTTC. Translating gives CAWSVRDRGFTTSAYNEQFF.

The chain has TRBV4-1 and TRBJ2-1; D call uncertain. V shed 4 bases and J shed 7 bases, with 11 bases lying between them. The CDR3 has 13 amino acids. CDR1 MGHRA and CDR2 YSYEKL come from the germline V gene. In nucleotides, the CDR3 is TGCGCCAGCAGCCCGGGTTACCGGAATGAGCAGTTCTTC. Translated: CASSPGYRNEQFF.

This clone was seen only once. In the same sample, other DNA sequences code for this CDR3. V usage is TRBV28 and J usage is TRBJ1-5; D may be TRBD1 (5 bases). V dropped 2 bases and J dropped 4 bases, with 9 bases sitting between them. The germline gives CDR1 MDHEN, CDR2 SYDVKM. The CDR3 is made up of 14 amino acids. The CDR3 here is CASSLRGNNQPQHF. The CDR3 DNA is TGTGCCAGCAGTTTAAGGGGCAATAATCAGCCCCAGCATTTT.

The V call is TRBV5-8, the J call TRBJ2-3, with D possibly TRBD2 on 5 matching bases. V dropped 3 bases and J dropped 4 bases, with 12 bases sitting between them. The germline V gene has CDR1 SGHTS and CDR2 YDEGEE. The CDR3 runs to 14 residues. The CDR3 protein is CASSSLEGADTQYF. CDR3 coding DNA: TGTGCCAGCAGCTCCCTAGAGGGCGCAGATACGCAGTATTTT.

The chain has TRBV19 and TRBJ2-2; the D call may be TRBD1 or TRBD2 (5 bases each). CDR1 and CDR2 from the germline V gene are LNHDA and SQIVND (reference sequence). V shed 10 bases and J shed 4 bases, with 19 bases lying between them. The CDR3 consists of 15 residues. CDR3 DNA sequence: TGTGCCAACCATCCCCCGGGGCCCCTCACCGGGGAGCTGTTTTTT. Amino acids: CANHPPGPLTGELFF.

The chain uses TRBV19 and TRBJ2-7; D may correspond to TRBD1 or TRBD2 (5 bases each). V shed 4 bases and J shed 11 bases, with 18 bases lying between them. CDR1 is LNHDA and CDR2 is SQIVND in the germline V gene (reference sequence). There are 13 residues in the CDR3. The DNA of the CDR3 is TGTGCCAGTAGTAATAGGGACGCCGATTCGGAGTACTTC. Encoded protein: CASSNRDADSEYF. The full variable domain, completed using reference TRBV19 and TRBJ2-7, is DGGITQSPKYLFRKEGQNVTLSCEQNLNHDAMYWYRQDPGQGLRLIYYSQIVNDFQKGDIAEGYSVSREKKESFPLTVTSAQKNPTAFYLCASSNRDADSEYFGPGTRLTVT.